This T cell receptor beta chain stems from a study of PD-1 blockade in mismatch repair-deficient tumors. V was pared by 6 bases and J by 4 bases, with 13 bases of the junction left unmatched. In germline, CDR1 is SGHRS, CDR2 YFSETQ. The length of the CDR3 is 16 residues. Only in-frame clones appear in the TCRdb table, and some are missing; sequencing was by immunoSEQ multiplex PCR. The data hold about 22,000 clones, with about 83% observed a single time. The rearrangement links TRBV5-1 to TRBJ1-5; 7 bases fit TRBD1. The receptor comes from an adult with mismatch repair-deficient cancer. Here the sequenced sample was peripheral blood, taken 2 weeks after starting pembrolizumab. In DNA, the CDR3 is TGCGCCAGCACAATACAGGGGTTTGGATGGAATCAGCCCCAGCATTTT. Residues: CASTIQGFGWNQPQHF.